The next 5 T cell receptor beta chains were all read from a single sample in a study of CD8 T cells in ankylosing spondylitis. TCRdb processed the 5' RACE reads anew with MiXCR; each CDR3 protein has one entry. Here the sample spans approximately 92,000 distinct CDR3 sequences, around 10% being singletons. Sequenced: blood, either unsorted or a sorted T cell fraction (not recorded which). The receptors here all came from a male donor with ankylosing spondylitis or in good health (not recorded which).

This clonotype was recorded at least ten times. The chain is built from TRBV27 and TRBJ2-3; D may match TRBD1 or TRBD2 (5 bases each). Germline V gives CDR1 MNHEY, CDR2 SMNVEV (reference sequence). Between the trimmed V and J ends, which lost 7 bases and 8 bases, there was a span of 19 bases. This CDR3 region has 14 residues. DNA for the CDR3: TGTGCCAGCAAGTTTTTCAGGGAGTCAGGTACGCAGTATTTT. Protein: CASKFFRESGTQYF.

At least ten counts were recorded for this clonotype. This sequence joins TRBV5-8 and TRBJ2-1; D might be TRBD1 or TRBD2, each matching 5 bases. The germline V gene has CDR1 SGHTS and CDR2 YDEGEE. The length of the CDR3 is 14 residues. V dropped 3 bases and J dropped 4 bases, with 11 bases sitting between them. The CDR3 protein is CASSWDPRYNEQFF. For the CDR3, the DNA is TGTGCCAGCAGCTGGGACCCGAGGTACAATGAGCAGTTCTTC.

The sample holds many counts of this clonotype. The J gene is TRBJ2-7, the V gene TRBV6-1; TRBD2 agrees at 11 bases. CDR1 and CDR2 (germline): MNHNS, SASEGT. Trimming removed 10 bases from V and 0 bases from J; junction bases left unmatched: 11. The CDR3 has 16 amino acids. CDR3 loop: CATGGTSGASSYEQYF. The CDR3 DNA is TGTGCCACCGGGGGGACTAGCGGCGCTAGCTCCTACGAGCAGTACTTC.

This clonotype appeared many times. The chain uses TRBV5-1 and TRBJ2-3; 8 nucleotides line up with TRBD2. The CDR3 loop spans 15 amino acids. V shed 2 bases, J shed 3 bases, and the junction held 5 bases outside the gene matches. Per germline, CDR1 SGHRS and CDR2 YFSETQ. DNA for the CDR3: TGCGCCAGCAGCTTACAGCGGGGGTGGACAGATACGCAGTATTTT. Its translation is CASSLQRGWTDTQYF.

This clonotype was counted at least ten times. The gene calls are TRBV10-3 and TRBJ1-3; D gene uncertain. CDR3 length: 17 residues. Germline lookup yields CDR1 ENHRY and CDR2 SYGVKD. Trimming took off 3 bases at V and 2 bases at J, with 17 bases between the two ends. This CDR3 reads CAISDPDSTTTGNTIYF. The CDR3 DNA reads TGTGCCATCAGTGACCCCGACTCTACTACCACTGGAAACACCATATATTTT.